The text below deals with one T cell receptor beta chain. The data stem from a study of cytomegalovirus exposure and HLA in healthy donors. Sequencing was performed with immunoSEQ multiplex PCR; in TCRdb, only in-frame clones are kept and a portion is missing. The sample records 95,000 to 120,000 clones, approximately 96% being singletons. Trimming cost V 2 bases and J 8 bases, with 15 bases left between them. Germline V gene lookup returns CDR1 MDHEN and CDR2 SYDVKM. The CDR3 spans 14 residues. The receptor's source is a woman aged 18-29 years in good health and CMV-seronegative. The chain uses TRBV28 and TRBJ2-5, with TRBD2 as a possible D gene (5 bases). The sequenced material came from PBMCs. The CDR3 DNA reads TGTGCCAGCAGTTTAAACGGCGGGCCGAAAACCCAGTACTTC. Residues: CASSLNGGPKTQYF.